This T cell receptor beta chain comes out of a study of T cells expressing NK-cell markers. The overall study: Underlying the TCR beta repertoires were sorted CD3+CD56+NKG2C+, CD3+CD56+NKG2C- and CD3+CD56-NKG2C+ T cells. The study sequenced eight donors, seven HCMV-seropositive and one seronegative. Study findings and constraints: The HCMV specificity of the expanded NKG2C+ T cell clones stayed unresolved. As a fraction of CD8+ T cells, dominant NKG2C+ clonotypes reached about 1.0-7.0% in about six donors.

Using the 5' RACE reads, TCRdb records one entry per CDR3 protein without DNA. The sample holds a few hundred thousand distinct CDR3 sequences. About this clonotype itself: Its antigen remains unidentified.

Germline lookup yields CDR1 SGHRS and CDR2 YFSETQ. The CDR3 extends over 16 amino acids. The sequence came from a man between 18 and 29 years old in good health. The chain uses TRBV5-1 and TRBJ1-3. Sequenced: blood T cells: a sorted CD56 or NKG2C T cell subset, CD4+ or CD8+ T cells, or bulk PBMC T cells (not recorded which). The CDR3 protein is CASSLSRESSGNTIYF.